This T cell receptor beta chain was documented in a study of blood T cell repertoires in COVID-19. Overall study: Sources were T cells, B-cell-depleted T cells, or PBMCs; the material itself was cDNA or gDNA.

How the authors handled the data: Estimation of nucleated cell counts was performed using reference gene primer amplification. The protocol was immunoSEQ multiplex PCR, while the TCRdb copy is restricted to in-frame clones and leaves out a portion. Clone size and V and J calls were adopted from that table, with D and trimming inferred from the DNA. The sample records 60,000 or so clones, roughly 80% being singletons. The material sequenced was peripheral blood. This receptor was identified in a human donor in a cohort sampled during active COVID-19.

The CDR3 loop reads CASREQGNTEAFF. CDR3 in DNA: TGCGCCAGCAGGGAACAGGGAAACACTGAAGCTTTCTTT. The V gene is TRBV5-1, the J gene TRBJ1-1; possible D gene TRBD1, 6 bases. Germline values: CDR1 SGHRS, CDR2 YFSETQ. This CDR3 contains 13 residues. V was cut by 5 bases and J by 2 bases, with 10 bases left in between. Filled out from reference TRBV5-1 and TRBJ1-1, the complete variable domain reads KAGVTQTPRYLIKTRGQQVTLSCSPISGHRSVSWYQQTPGQGLQFLFEYFSETQRNKGNFPGRFSGRQFSNSRSEMNVSTLELGDSALYLCASREQGNTEAFFGQGTRLTVV.